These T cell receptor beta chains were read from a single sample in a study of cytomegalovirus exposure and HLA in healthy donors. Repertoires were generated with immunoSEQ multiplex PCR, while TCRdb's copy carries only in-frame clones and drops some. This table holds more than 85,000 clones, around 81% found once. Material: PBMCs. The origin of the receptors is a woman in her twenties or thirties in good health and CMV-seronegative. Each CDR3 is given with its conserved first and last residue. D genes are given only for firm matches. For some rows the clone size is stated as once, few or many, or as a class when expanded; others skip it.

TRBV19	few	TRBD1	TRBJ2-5	CASSNLDRGRGETQYF	TGTGCCAGTAGTAACTTGGACAGGGGACGGGGAGAGACCCAGTACTTC
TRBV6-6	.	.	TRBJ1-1	CASSYLGTSNTEAFF	TGTGCCAGCAGTTATCTCGGGACATCGAACACTGAAGCTTTCTTT
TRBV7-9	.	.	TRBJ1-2	CSSSSQGHGYTF	TGTTCCAGCAGCTCTCAGGGGCATGGCTACACCTTC
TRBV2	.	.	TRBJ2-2	CASEFFREGGPGELFF	TGTGCCAGTGAATTTTTCAGGGAGGGGGGACCCGGGGAGCTGTTTTTT
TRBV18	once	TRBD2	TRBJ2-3	CASSTSGRTDTQYF	TGTGCCAGCTCGACTAGCGGCCGCACAGATACGCAGTATTTT
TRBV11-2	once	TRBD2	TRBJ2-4	CASSLGLAGNVKNIQYF	TGTGCCAGCAGCTTAGGCCTAGCGGGCAATGTGAAAAACATTCAGTACTTC
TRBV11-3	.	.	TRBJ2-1	CASSLLLEGWPSVYNEQFF	TGTGCCAGCAGCTTATTGTTGGAGGGTTGGCCTAGCGTCTACAATGAGCAGTTCTTC
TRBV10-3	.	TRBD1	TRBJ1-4	CAISGTGGTEKLFF	TGTGCCATCAGTGGGACAGGCGGAACCGAAAAACTGTTTTTT
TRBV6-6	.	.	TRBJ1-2	CASFGGVNYGYTF	TGTGCCAGCTTTGGGGGCGTTAACTATGGCTACACCTTC
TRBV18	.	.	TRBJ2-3	CASSPDITDTQYF	TGTGCCAGCTCACCAGACATCACAGATACGCAGTATTTT
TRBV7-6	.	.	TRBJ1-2	CASSSWAGGQAEYGYTF	TGTGCCAGCAGCTCGTGGGCAGGAGGGCAGGCTGAATATGGCTACACCTTC
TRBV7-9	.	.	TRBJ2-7	CASSFRDWAYEQYF	TGTGCCAGCAGCTTCCGGGACTGGGCCTACGAGCAGTACTTC
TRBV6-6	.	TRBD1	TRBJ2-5	CASSYSTGVGETQYF	TGTGCCAGCAGTTACTCAACAGGGGTGGGAGAGACCCAGTACTTC
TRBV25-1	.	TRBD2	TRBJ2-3	CASSRTSGSTDTQYF	TGTGCCAGCAGTAGGACTAGCGGGAGTACAGATACGCAGTATTTT
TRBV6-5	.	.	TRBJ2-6	CASCQVSSGANVLTF	TGTGCCAGCTGCCAGGTAAGCTCTGGGGCCAACGTCCTGACTTTC
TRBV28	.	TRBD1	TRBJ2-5	CASTKSTGYGETQYF	TGTGCCAGCACAAAATCGACAGGGTACGGGGAGACCCAGTACTTC
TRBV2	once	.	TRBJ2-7	CASRPEGHEQYF	TGTGCCAGCAGACCCGAGGGTCACGAGCAGTACTTC
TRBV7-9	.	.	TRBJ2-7	CASRGGPGYEQYF	TGTGCCAGCAGAGGCGGGCCAGGCTACGAGCAGTACTTC
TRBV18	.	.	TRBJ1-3	CASSPGSRSGNTIYF	TGTGCCAGCTCACCGGGTAGCCGCTCTGGAAACACCATATATTTT
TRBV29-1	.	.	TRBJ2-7	CSVEESRGGYEQYF	TGCAGCGTTGAAGAGTCTCGGGGAGGCTACGAGCAGTACTTC
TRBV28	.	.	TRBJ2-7	CASRGLTPQF	TGTGCCAGCAGGGGCCTAACGCCCCAGTTC
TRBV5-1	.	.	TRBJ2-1	CASRPDYYNEQFF	TGCGCCAGCAGACCGGACTACTACAATGAGCAGTTCTTC
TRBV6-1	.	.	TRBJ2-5	CASTGRETQYF	TGTGCCAGCACAGGGCGGGAGACCCAGTACTTC
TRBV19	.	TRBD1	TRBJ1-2	CASRTTGQGNYGYTF	TGTGCCAGCCGAACGACCGGACAGGGCAACTATGGCTACACCTTC
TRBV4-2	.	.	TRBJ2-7	CASSQLTSLREQYF	TGTGCCAGCAGCCAGCTAACTAGTTTGCGGGAGCAGTACTTC
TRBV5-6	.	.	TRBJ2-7	CASSLWHNSYEQYF	TGTGCCAGCAGCTTATGGCACAACTCCTACGAGCAGTACTTC
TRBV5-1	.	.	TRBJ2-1	CASSLGGNEQFF	TGCGCCAGCAGCTTGGGAGGCAATGAGCAGTTCTTC
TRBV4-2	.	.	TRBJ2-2	CASSQEGGGRAGTGELFF	TGTGCCAGCAGCCAAGAGGGAGGGGGACGGGCCGGCACCGGGGAGCTGTTTTTT
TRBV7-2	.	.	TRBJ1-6	CASSLDPLAVIFSPLHF	TGTGCCAGCAGCTTAGACCCTCTGGCGGTTATTTTTTCACCCCTCCACTTT
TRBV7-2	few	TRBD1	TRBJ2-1	CASSLGSGQGWYEQFF	TGTGCCAGCAGCTTAGGGTCGGGACAGGGGTGGTATGAGCAGTTCTTC
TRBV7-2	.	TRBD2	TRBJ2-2	CASSFTGGTGELFF	TGTGCCAGCAGCTTTACGGGGGGGACCGGGGAGCTGTTTTTT
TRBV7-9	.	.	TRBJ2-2	CASSLVGSGNTGELFF	TGTGCCAGCAGCTTAGTGGGTAGCGGAAACACCGGGGAGCTGTTTTTT
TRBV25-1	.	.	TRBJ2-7	CASRDSLTYEQYF	TGTGCCAGCAGGGACAGTCTAACCTACGAGCAGTACTTC
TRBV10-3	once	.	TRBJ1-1	CAISPATQTTEAFF	TGTGCCATCAGTCCGGCGACCCAGACTACTGAAGCTTTCTTT
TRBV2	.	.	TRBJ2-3	CASCAGSSDTQYF	TGTGCCAGCTGTGCCGGGAGTTCAGATACGCAGTATTTT
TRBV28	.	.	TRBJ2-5	CASTIRGSRETQYF	TGTGCCAGCACTATTCGGGGATCCCGAGAGACCCAGTACTTC
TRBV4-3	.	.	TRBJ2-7	CASSQEASPNYEQYF	TGCGCCAGCAGCCAAGAAGCGTCCCCTAACTACGAGCAGTACTTC
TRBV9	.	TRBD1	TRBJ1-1	CASSVEARGLGVNTEAFF	TGTGCCAGCAGCGTAGAGGCCAGGGGGCTGGGAGTGAACACTGAAGCTTTCTTT
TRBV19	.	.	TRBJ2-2	CASSITTDTGELFF	TGTGCCAGTAGTATAACTACGGATACCGGGGAGCTGTTTTTT
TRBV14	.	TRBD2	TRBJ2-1	CASSQAGGGRDNEQFF	TGTGCCAGCAGCCAAGCGGGAGGAGGTAGAGACAATGAGCAGTTCTTC
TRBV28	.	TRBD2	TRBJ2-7	CASSLGASGRYEQYF	TGTGCCAGCAGTCTAGGGGCTAGCGGGAGATACGAGCAGTACTTC
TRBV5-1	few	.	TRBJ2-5	CASSLDVRETQYF	TGCGCCAGCAGCTTGGATGTCCGAGAGACCCAGTACTTC
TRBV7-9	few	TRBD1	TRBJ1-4	CASSLRQGEKLFF	TGTGCCAGCAGCTTAAGACAGGGGGAAAAACTGTTTTTT
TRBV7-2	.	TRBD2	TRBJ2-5	CASSIQAGARETQYF	TGTGCCAGCAGCATTCAAGCGGGAGCGAGAGAGACCCAGTACTTC
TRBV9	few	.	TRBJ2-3	CASSGGFSTDTQYF	TGTGCCAGCTCTGGGGGGTTCAGCACAGATACGCAGTATTTT
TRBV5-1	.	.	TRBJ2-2	CASSLEGAVAGELFF	TGCGCCAGCAGCCTGGAGGGGGCGGTGGCCGGGGAGCTGTTTTTT
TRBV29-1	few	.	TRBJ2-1	CSVVLTQGGEQFF	TGCAGCGTTGTTTTGACACAAGGGGGTGAGCAGTTCTTC